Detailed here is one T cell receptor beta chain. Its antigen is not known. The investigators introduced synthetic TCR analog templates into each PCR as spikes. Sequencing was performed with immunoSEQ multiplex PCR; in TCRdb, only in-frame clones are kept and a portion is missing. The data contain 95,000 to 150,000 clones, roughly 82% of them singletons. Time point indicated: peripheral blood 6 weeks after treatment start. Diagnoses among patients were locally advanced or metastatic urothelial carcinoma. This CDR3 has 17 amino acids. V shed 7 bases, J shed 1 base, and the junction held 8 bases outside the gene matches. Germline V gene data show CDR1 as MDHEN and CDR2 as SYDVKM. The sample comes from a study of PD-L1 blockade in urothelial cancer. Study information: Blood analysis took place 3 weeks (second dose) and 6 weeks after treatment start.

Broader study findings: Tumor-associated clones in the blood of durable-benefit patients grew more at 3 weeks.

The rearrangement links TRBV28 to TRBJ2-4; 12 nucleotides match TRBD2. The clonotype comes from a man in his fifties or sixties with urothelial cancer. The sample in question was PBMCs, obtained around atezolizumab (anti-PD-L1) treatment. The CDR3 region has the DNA TGTGCCAGCAACGGACTAGCGGGAATGCTTGCCAAAAACATTCAGTACTTC. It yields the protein CASNGLAGMLAKNIQYF.